The TCR beta chain under discussion was sequenced for a study of blood T cell repertoires in COVID-19. The method was immunoSEQ multiplex PCR; TCRdb's version includes in-frame clones alone and lacks a portion of them. The sample holds approximately 300,000 clones, around 83% seen once. The length of the CDR3 is 13 residues. With V trimmed by 3 bases and J by 9 bases, 10 bases remained unmatched. The germline gives CDR1 DFQATT, CDR2 SNEGSKA (reference sequence). The chain links TRBV20-1 to TRBJ1-1, with TRBD1 matching 7 bases. Sequences were obtained from peripheral blood. The sequence was obtained from a woman aged 45-65 years with acute or convalescent COVID-19. CDR3 region: CSASHRGFQKAFF. The CDR3, as DNA: TGCAGTGCTAGTCACAGGGGCTTCCAGAAAGCTTTCTTT.